These T cell receptor beta chains were read from a single sample in a study of CD8 T cells in Susac syndrome. In TCRdb, the immunoSEQ multiplex PCR reads were re-called with MiXCR into one record per CDR3 protein. This repertoire shows 120,000 or so distinct CDR3 sequences, approximately 94% found once; its top ten account for 0.095% to 0.1%. The material sequenced was CD4+ T cells from PBMCs. Receptors were obtained from a human donor in good health. Each CDR3 is given with its conserved first and last residue. A D gene is named only where the DNA matches it firmly. Clone size is shown for a subset of rows, as once, few, many or a class of expanded clone.

j_call | clone_size | v_call | d_call | cdr3_aa | cdr3_nt
TRBJ2-1 | NA | TRBV6-2/TRBV6-3 | TRBD1 | CASRPGQGPYNEQFF | TGTGCCAGCAGGCCGGGACAGGGACCCTACAATGAGCAGTTCTTC
TRBJ1-5 | NA | TRBV6-2/TRBV6-3 | NA | CASTPRVGEYQPQHF | TGTGCCAGCACCCCCAGAGTGGGGGAATATCAGCCCCAGCATTTT
TRBJ2-7 | NA | TRBV20-1 | NA | CSAPGQTGAYEQYF | TGCAGTGCCCCCGGACAGACGGGCGCCTACGAGCAGTACTTC
TRBJ2-1 | once | TRBV5-1 | NA | CASSLAKSITYNEQFF | TGCGCCAGCAGCTTGGCCAAGAGTATAACCTACAATGAGCAGTTCTTC
TRBJ2-3 | once | TRBV11-2 | NA | CASRSEVTDTQYF | TGTGCCAGCAGAAGCGAGGTCACAGATACGCAGTATTTT
TRBJ2-3 | NA | TRBV29-1 | NA | CSVGGVNTDTQYF | TGCAGCGTTGGGGGAGTGAACACAGATACGCAGTATTTT
TRBJ2-7 | once | TRBV7-9 | NA | CASSLDAQLYRDNF | TGTGCCAGCAGCTTAGATGCTCAACTTTACCGGGACAACTTC
TRBJ2-1 | NA | TRBV24-1 | TRBD2 | CATSDLLAGGYNEQFF | TGTGCCACCAGTGATTTGCTAGCGGGAGGCTACAATGAGCAGTTCTTC
TRBJ2-3 | NA | TRBV2 | NA | CASSRQGISPTDTQYF | TGTGCCAGCAGCAGGCAGGGTATTTCCCCTACAGATACGCAGTATTTT
TRBJ2-3 | NA | TRBV5-6 | NA | CASSLRADGTDTQYF | TGTGCCAGCAGCTTAAGGGCTGATGGCACAGATACGCAGTATTTT
TRBJ2-7 | NA | TRBV7-2 | TRBD1 | CASSFSGGTSYEQYF | TGTGCCAGCAGCTTTTCAGGGGGAACCTCCTACGAGCAGTACTTC
TRBJ2-7 | NA | TRBV20-1 | NA | CSARDRRGEQYF | TGCAGTGCTAGAGATCGGAGGGGGGAGCAGTACTTC
TRBJ2-7 | NA | TRBV3-1 | NA | CASSQGTATEQYF | TGTGCCAGCAGCCAAGGAACAGCGACCGAGCAGTACTTC
TRBJ1-2 | NA | TRBV6-5 | TRBD1 | CASSYGTGGGYTF | TGTGCCAGCAGTTACGGGACAGGAGGGGGCTACACCTTC
TRBJ1-1 | NA | TRBV5-1 | NA | CASSLSETNTEAFF | TGCGCCAGCAGCTTGAGCGAGACAAACACTGAAGCTTTCTTT
TRBJ1-1 | NA | TRBV5-1 | TRBD1 | CASSFIQGADTEAFF | TGCGCCAGCAGCTTCATCCAGGGGGCGGACACTGAAGCTTTCTTT
TRBJ2-3 | NA | TRBV2 | TRBD1 | CASARRGQGLPDTQYF | TGTGCCAGCGCGAGGAGGGGACAGGGCCTCCCAGATACGCAGTATTTT
TRBJ2-2 | NA | TRBV29-1 | TRBD1 | CSVDRGTGYTGELFF | TGCAGCGTTGATCGGGGGACAGGCTACACCGGGGAGCTGTTTTTT